The 23 T cell receptor beta chains below were found in one sample sequenced in a study of graft-versus-host responses after intestinal transplantation. Produced via immunoSEQ multiplex PCR; TCRdb's table is partial and in-frame only. The table has over 90,000 clones, 90% to 95% seen once. Their target antigens are unknown. Sequencing was performed on unstimulated CD4+ T cells sorted from spleen or lymph node cells, taken before transplant. These receptors all come from a human donor who was the organ donor for an intestinal transplant.

The gene calls are TRBV18 and TRBJ1-2; weak D call: TRBD1 (5 bases). The CDR3 has 18 amino acids. Germline CDR1 is KGHSH and CDR2 is LQKENI. Deletions cut 0 bases from V and 8 bases from J, with 25 bases between. The CDR3 nucleotides are TGTGCCAGCTCACCACCGAGGGGCAGGAGGGCGAGGTACGAGGGCTACACCTTC. Protein product: CASSPPRGRRARYEGYTF.

J is TRBJ2-7 and V is TRBV7-6, with D possibly TRBD2 on 6 matching bases. Germline-derived CDR1 and CDR2 are SGHVS and FNYEAQ. Trimming stripped 1 base from V and 6 bases from J, with 10 bases between. The length of the CDR3 is 13 residues. The CDR3 coding sequence is TGTGCCAGCAGCTTAGTGACTAGAGGCGAGCAGTACTTC. This gives the protein CASSLVTRGEQYF.

The CDR3 loop is CASSLGVSPYEQYF. The CDR3, as DNA: TGCGCCAGCAGCTTGGGGGTTAGCCCCTACGAGCAGTACTTC. The rearrangement uses TRBV5-1 and TRBJ2-7; D is unclear. The CDR3 covers 14 residues. CDR1 and CDR2 (germline): SGHRS, YFSETQ. The V gene lost 0 bases and the J gene lost 2 bases, with 9 bases spanning the gap.

The chain employs TRBV27 and TRBJ1-6, with D perhaps matching TRBD1 (5 bases). There are 17 residues in the CDR3. With 5 bases removed from V and 6 bases from J, the gap between germline ends came to 20 bases. Germline V gene lookup returns CDR1 MNHEY and CDR2 SMNVEV (reference sequence). This CDR3 reads CASSLRWRGVGNSPLHF. The DNA for the CDR3 is TGTGCCAGCAGTCTACGTTGGAGGGGAGTTGGTAATTCACCCCTCCACTTT.

The chain has TRBV29-1 and TRBJ1-2, with a weak D call TRBD1 (5 bases). Per the germline V gene, CDR1 is SQVTM and CDR2 is ANQGSEA. Trimming took 4 bases from V and 6 from J, leaving 15 bases between them. The CDR3 totals 13 residues. The CDR3 loop is CSVAWQGGDGYTF. The DNA for the CDR3 is TGCAGCGTTGCATGGCAGGGAGGGGATGGCTACACCTTC.

The chain is built from TRBV5-5 and TRBJ1-2; TRBD1 is a possible D gene (5 bases). The ends were cut back, 2 bases at V and 7 bases at J, with 9 bases in the middle. Per the germline V gene, CDR1 is SGHKS and CDR2 is YYEKEE (reference sequence). The CDR3 loop spans 12 amino acids. CDR3 in amino acids: CASSFTGSGYTF. For the CDR3, the DNA is TGTGCCAGCAGCTTCACAGGTTCTGGCTACACCTTC.

The CDR3 loop is CASRTSGGNEQFF. The CDR3 region has the DNA TGTGCCAGTCGGACTAGCGGGGGAAATGAGCAGTTCTTC. The V call is TRBV19, the J call TRBJ2-1, with 13 bases lining up with TRBD2. The CDR3 has 13 amino acids. V lost 8 bases and J lost 7; bases outside the gene matches: 2. Germline-derived CDR1 and CDR2 are LNHDA and SQIVND (reference sequence).

V is TRBV6-1 and J is TRBJ2-7; D might be TRBD1 (5 bases). Per germline, CDR1 MNHNS and CDR2 SASEGT. The length of the CDR3 is 12 residues. With 6 bases removed from V and 4 bases from J, the gap between germline ends came to 10 bases. The CDR3 sequence is CASSPQGYEQYF. The CDR3 nucleotides read TGTGCCAGCAGCCCGCAGGGTTACGAGCAGTACTTC.

Note on this clone: A read error may account for a junction end that differs from germline. The V call is TRBV7-7, the J call TRBJ2-2, with D possibly being TRBD2 (5 bases). There are 16 residues in the CDR3. In germline, CDR1 is SSHAT, CDR2 FNYEAQ (reference sequence). The CDR3 region has the DNA TGTGCTAGCAGTTCCACGAGGGCTGAGAACACCGGGGAGCTGTTTTTT. The encoded protein is CASSSTRAENTGELFF.

This chain's CDR3 is CASSLNRQITDTQYF. CDR3 coding DNA: TGTGCCAGCAGCTTAAACCGACAGATCACAGATACGCAGTATTTT. The V gene is TRBV7-6, the J gene TRBJ2-3; possibly TRBD1 for D (5 bases). CDR1 is SGHVS, CDR2 FNYEAQ, per germline. V was clipped by 2 bases and J by 2 bases, with 11 bases between them. The CDR3 consists of 15 residues.

The chain combines TRBV28 with TRBJ2-2, with TRBD1 matching over 9 bases. This CDR3 contains 18 residues. Germline-derived CDR1 and CDR2 are MDHEN and SYDVKM. The V and J ends lost 2 bases and 3 bases, in that order; junction bases with no gene match: 10. The CDR3 here is CASSLELPGQGHTGELFF. CDR3 DNA sequence: TGTGCCAGCAGTTTAGAACTTCCGGGACAGGGTCACACCGGGGAGCTGTTTTTT.

This chain joins TRBV13 and TRBJ2-5, with 11 bases identical to TRBD2. The V gene end was trimmed by 5 bases and the J gene end by 3 bases; junction bases not matched to a gene: 5. Germline V gene data show CDR1 as PRHDT and CDR2 as FYEKMQ (reference sequence). The CDR3 consists of 15 residues. As DNA, the CDR3 is TGTGCCAGCAGCCCCTCGGGACTAGCGGAAGAGACCCAGTACTTC. Amino acid sequence: CASSPSGLAEETQYF.

The rearrangement links TRBV12-5 to TRBJ2-5, with 13 bases fitting TRBD2. The junction had 11 bases not matched to a gene; V was cut back by 1 base and J by 3 bases. The CDR3 consists of 19 residues. Germline V gene data show CDR1 as LGHNT and CDR2 as FRNRAP. CDR3 in DNA: TGTGCTAGTGGTTTGGCGAGGACTAGCGGGGGATTGAGGGAAGAGACCCAGTACTTC. It codes for CASGLARTSGGLREETQYF.

This rearrangement joins TRBV4-1 to TRBJ1-2; D is perhaps TRBD1 (5 bases). Trimming shortened V by 0 bases and J by 7 bases, and 15 bases separated the two germline ends. Per germline, CDR1 MGHRA and CDR2 YSYEKL. This CDR3 region has 15 residues. The CDR3 bases are TGCGCCAGCAGCCAAGAAAGGGGATCCCGAGGTGGCTACACCTTC. Its translation: CASSQERGSRGGYTF.

This rearrangement joins TRBV28 to TRBJ1-1, with D maybe TRBD1 (5 bases). V was cut by 7 bases and J by 2 bases, with 14 bases left in between. Germline lookup yields CDR1 MDHEN and CDR2 SYDVKM. The CDR3 covers 14 residues. CDR3: CASTYPRVNTEAFF. In DNA, the CDR3 is TGTGCCAGCACGTATCCCAGGGTCAACACTGAAGCTTTCTTT.

J is TRBJ1-5 and V is TRBV28, with 8 bases lining up with TRBD1. This CDR3 is built from 14 residues. Germline lookup yields CDR1 MDHEN and CDR2 SYDVKM. V gave up 6 bases and J gave up 7 bases; unmatched junction bases: 8. CDR3: CASSLDRGGQPQHF. In DNA form, the CDR3 reads TGTGCCAGCAGCTTAGACAGGGGCGGACAGCCCCAGCATTTT.

The chain recombines TRBV5-6 with TRBJ1-2; 7 bases agree with TRBD1. V shed 4 bases and J 4 bases; nucleotides not matched to a gene: 10. Per germline, CDR1 SGHDT and CDR2 YYEEEE. The length of the CDR3 is 15 residues. The CDR3 region has the DNA TGTGCCAGCAGCCTATCTCGACAGGGCTTCTATGGCTACACCTTC. Its translation is CASSLSRQGFYGYTF.

The rearrangement joins TRBV7-8 to TRBJ1-5; D possibly corresponds to TRBD1 (5 bases). V lost 5 bases and J 1 base, leaving 15 bases between the germline ends. This CDR3 has 16 amino acids. CDR1 is SGHVS and CDR2 is FQNEAQ in the germline V gene. CDR3 nucleotides: TGTGCCAGCAGCCTAAGGGCAGGGTACAGCAATCAGCCCCAGCATTTT. It specifies CASSLRAGYSNQPQHF.

The chain combines TRBV7-2 with TRBJ2-5; 8 bases are a match to TRBD2. This CDR3 is 15 amino acids long. Trimming at V came to 4 bases and at J to 4 bases, leaving 8 bases not matched to a gene. The germline gives CDR1 SGHTA, CDR2 FQGNSA. The CDR3 nucleotides are TGTGCCAGCAGCTGGGAGGGCGGGGGGCGAGAGACCCAGTACTTC. This codes for CASSWEGGGRETQYF.

The CDR3: CASSLRSRGIQYF. The CDR3 nucleotides are TGTGCCAGCAGCTTACGGTCCAGGGGCATTCAGTACTTC. The chain is built from TRBV7-2 and TRBJ2-4; the D gene is possibly TRBD1 (6 bases). Germline loops: CDR1 SGHTA, CDR2 FQGNSA. The CDR3 sequence is 13 residues long. V was clipped by 2 bases and J by 9 bases, with 11 bases between them. Full variable domain (missing parts from reference TRBV7-2 and TRBJ2-4): GAGVSQSPSNKVTEKGKDVELRCDPISGHTALYWYRQSLGQGLEFLIYFQGNSAPDKSGLPSDRFSAERTGGSVSTLTIQRTQQEDSAVYLCASSLRSRGIQYFGAGTRLSVL.

The count of this clone is one. This chain links TRBV4-1 with TRBJ1-2, with D unresolved. Germline lookup yields CDR1 MGHRA and CDR2 YSYEKL. The V end was cut by 0 bases, the J end by 3 bases, with 17 bases between. This CDR3 is built from 17 residues. CDR3 sequence (DNA): TGCGCCAGCAGCCAAGAGATGATGCGGATTTCCCACTATGGCTACACCTTC. Protein sequence: CASSQEMMRISHYGYTF.

The rearrangement links TRBV19 to TRBJ2-7, with 10 bases matching TRBD2. The J segment lost 3 bases and the V segment lost 6 bases, leaving 8 bases of the junction unmatched. CDR1 is LNHDA, CDR2 SQIVND, per germline (reference sequence). This CDR3 has 15 amino acids. CDR3 residues: CASSQELAGYYEQYF. CDR3 sequence (DNA): TGTGCCAGTAGCCAAGAACTAGCGGGGTACTACGAGCAGTACTTC.

J is TRBJ2-1 and V is TRBV25-1, with a tentative D call TRBD1 (5 bases). This CDR3 spans 14 amino acids. The germline CDR1 and CDR2 sequences are MGHDK and SYGVNS. Between the trimmed V and J ends, which lost 7 bases and 1 base, there was a span of 11 bases. CDR3 in amino acids: CASTQGWSYNEQFF. The DNA for the CDR3 is TGTGCCAGCACCCAGGGTTGGTCCTACAATGAGCAGTTCTTC.